This T cell receptor (beta chain) stems from a study of blood T cell repertoires in COVID-19. For the study at large: COVID-19 samples, acute and convalescent, were from the United States, Italy and Spain.

In the original workflow: Nucleated cell counts were estimated from reference gene primer amplification. The repertoire was sequenced with immunoSEQ multiplex PCR; TCRdb's copy has only in-frame clones and lacks some. V, J and clone size are those of that table, while D and trimming were read from the DNA. The table shows roughly 200,000 clones, with about 81% occurring only once. V was clipped by 6 bases and J by 5 bases; unmatched bases: 7. Germline V gene lookup returns CDR1 LNHDA and CDR2 SQIVND (reference sequence). The CDR3 totals 15 residues. This clone was seen once. The rearrangement joins TRBV19 to TRBJ1-6; 7 nucleotides match TRBD1. Sequenced sample: peripheral blood. The source is a woman aged 80 or older with COVID-19, enrolled during active disease. The CDR3 region has the DNA TGTGCCAGTAGGGCCCGGGACAGTGATAATTCACCCCTCCACTTT. Encoded protein: CASRARDSDNSPLHF.